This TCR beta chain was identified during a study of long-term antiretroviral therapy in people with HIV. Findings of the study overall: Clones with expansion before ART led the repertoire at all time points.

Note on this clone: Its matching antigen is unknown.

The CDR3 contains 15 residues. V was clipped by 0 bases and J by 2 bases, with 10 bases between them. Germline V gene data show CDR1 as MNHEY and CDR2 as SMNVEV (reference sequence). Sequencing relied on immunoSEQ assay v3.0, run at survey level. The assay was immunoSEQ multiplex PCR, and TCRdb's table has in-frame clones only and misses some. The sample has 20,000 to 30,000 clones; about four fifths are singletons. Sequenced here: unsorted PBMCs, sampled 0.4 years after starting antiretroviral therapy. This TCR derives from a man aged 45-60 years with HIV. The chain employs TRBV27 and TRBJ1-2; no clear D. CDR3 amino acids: CASSLSGGKNYGYTF. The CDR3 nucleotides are TGTGCCAGCAGTTTATCGGGAGGGAAAAACTATGGCTACACCTTC.